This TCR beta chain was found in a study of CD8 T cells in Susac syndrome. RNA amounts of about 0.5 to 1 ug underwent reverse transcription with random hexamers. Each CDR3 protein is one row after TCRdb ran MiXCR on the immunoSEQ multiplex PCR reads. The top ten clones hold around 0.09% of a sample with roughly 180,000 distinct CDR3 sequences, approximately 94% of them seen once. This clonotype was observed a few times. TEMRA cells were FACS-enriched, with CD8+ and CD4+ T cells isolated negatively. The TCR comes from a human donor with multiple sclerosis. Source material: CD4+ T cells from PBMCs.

The CDR3 loop reads CASSQDRTSADTQYF. Here the CDR3 DNA reads TGTGCCAGCAGCCAAGATAGGACTAGCGCAGATACGCAGTATTTT. The chain recombines TRBV4-2 with TRBJ2-3; 9 bases fit TRBD2. Per the germline V gene, CDR1 is LGHNA and CDR2 is YNFKEQ. CDR3 length: 15 residues. Germline trimming cut 0 bases from V and 4 bases from J; bases unmatched to any gene: 2.